The clone carrying this T cell receptor beta chain was recorded once. Its cognate antigen is unknown. Donation came from healthy Caucasian individuals in Russia who were aged roughly 6 to 95. Each sample yielded at least 6 million isolated PBMCs. This record comes from a study of blood T cells in healthy people across ages. Across the study: Template switching picked up about one barcoded beta molecule for each two T cells. The study's findings and limits: Comparison with aged donors showed that long-lived donors had more naive CD4+ cells and higher diversity.

A second PCR, run for about 7 to 11 cycles, used a sample-barcoded 5' primer plus a J-beta primer mix. TCRdb called the 5' RACE reads again in MiXCR, with one record for every CDR3 protein. The sample lists around 870,000 distinct CDR3 sequences; more than 25% were seen once. Trimming pared 1 base from V and 4 bases from J, leaving 13 bases between. This CDR3 has 15 amino acids. Germline CDR1 reads SGHTA; CDR2 reads FQGNSA. The specimen sequenced was blood. This chain connects TRBV7-2 to TRBJ2-5, with D possibly matching TRBD2 (6 bases). The clonotype was recovered from a woman older than 75 in good health. The CDR3 coding sequence is TGTGCCAGCAGCTTAGACGGGAGATATGGAGAGACCCAGTACTTC. Translation gives CASSLDGRYGETQYF.